This record looks at one T cell receptor beta chain sequence and its context. Its target is not known. This entry is derived from a study of cytomegalovirus exposure and HLA in healthy donors. The primer mix had 60 Vbeta and 13 Jbeta primers. Only in-frame clones appear in the TCRdb table, and some are missing; sequencing was by immunoSEQ multiplex PCR. The sample has some 200,000 clones. Study-wide results and limits: An ancestry cluster, one associated with Asian ancestry, reportedly showed fewer N-insertions than the approximately 670-donor mean in a later analysis. What a later analysis showed was that several of the most significant clusters appeared linked to common viral pathogens. Exclusion as indistinguishable affected some V segments, including TRBV6-2 and TRBV6-3.

The CDR3 covers 15 residues. V was clipped by 1 base and J by 7 bases; unmatched bases: 7. The germline V gene encodes CDR1 SGHVS and CDR2 FNYEAQ. The genes are TRBV7-6 and TRBJ2-3; TRBD2 aligns across 8 bases. This clonotype was obtained from a woman aged 18-30 years in good health and CMV-seropositive. Sequencing used PBMCs. DNA for the CDR3: TGTGCCAGCAGCTTAGAAACTAGCGGATCGTATACGCAGTATTTT. Translating it yields CASSLETSGSYTQYF. Full variable domain (outside the CDR3, taken from reference TRBV7-6 and TRBJ2-3): GAGVSQSPRYKVTKRGQDVALRCDPISGHVSLYWYRQALGQGPEFLTYFNYEAQQDKSGLPNDRFSAERPEGSISTLTIQRTEQRDSAMYRCASSLETSGSYTQYFGPGTRLTVL.